This T cell receptor beta chain emerged from a study of regulatory T cells in long-lasting Graves disease. According to the study, TCR beta libraries were built with iRepertoire HTBI primers and CDR3-region Arm-PCR. TCRdb independently ran MiXCR on the multiplex PCR reads; one entry per CDR3 protein. The profile shows fewer than 650,000 distinct CDR3 sequences, less than 20% of them singletons. This clonotype was counted ten times or more. Trimming removed 4 bases from V and 1 base from J; junction bases left unmatched: 6. This CDR3 has 17 amino acids. The germline gives CDR1 SGHAT, CDR2 FQNNGV. Specified time point: newly diagnosed GD, antithyroid drugs for less than 3 months. The TCR library used RNA extracted from PBMCs. Another study also made use of these data, one on T cells in Graves' hyperthyroidism and ophthalmopathy.

Sample: peripheral blood mononuclear cells (PBMCs), taken at new diagnosis, from a patient treated with antithyroid drugs. The TCR comes from a woman aged 25-40 years with Graves disease. The rearrangement links TRBV11-2 to TRBJ2-5; the match to TRBD2 covers 13 bases. The CDR3 loop reads CASSSQGLAGSQETQYF. The DNA of the CDR3 is TGTGCCAGCAGCTCCCAGGGACTAGCGGGATCCCAAGAGACCCAGTACTTC.